This TCR beta chain was identified during a study of identifying expanded T cells in peripheral blood (dated by TCRdb to between 2017 and 2020). For the study in its entirety: Four technical replicates, made by sequencing separate aliquots from the same pool of genomic DNA, were compared pairwise.

V was cut back by 4 bases and J by 8 bases, leaving a gap of 11 bases between them. The CDR3 runs 11 residues from the cysteine to the phenylalanine. Only the CDR3 part of the read is kept: 33 bases, read in frame from the first base. CDR1 GTSNPN and CDR2 SVGIG were looked up in the germline V gene (reference sequence). The immunoSEQ Assay, which uses bias-controlled multiplex PCR amplification of genomic DNA, was used to profile TCRbeta CDR3 regions. The authors' analysis ran thus. To quantify the absolute abundance of each unique TCRbeta CDR3 region, the sequences were collapsed and filtered. Differential abundance was tested with two models: a binomial (Fisher-equivalent) model and a beta-binomial model that adds time-dependent variance fitted from healthy donors. Clones with fewer than 5 combined templates were removed, and differential abundance was called for clones with a Benjamini-Hochberg FDR below 0.01. In the beta-binomial model, variance was expressed as a function of the total template count across the two samples, in the form v = (b*log(k)+a)^2. The source is immuneACCESS, and TCRdb retained only in-frame sequences with V and J called. Part of the clones is not carried over; for the studies checked, unresolved V genes explain less than half of this, and the remainder is unexplained. V and J calls and clone size are those listed in that table; D and trimming were worked out from the DNA. Recorded for this sample are 130,000 or so clones; 75% to 90% of them occurred a single time. The ten top clones hold over 3% of the sample.

The paper as a whole reports these results and caveats: Across all healthy-donor time intervals, the beta-binomial model significantly cut both the number of clones called differentially abundant and the false-positive rate. In all healthy donors, the variance in clone template counts between samples taken two weeks apart rose significantly as total template count increased. The authors expected that biological variance in healthy repertoires might rise further over much longer intervals, such as months to years. The binomial model flagged around 1.2 differentially abundant clones between technical replicates, compared with approximately 16 over approximately two weeks and approximately 18 over roughly 4 weeks.

During the collection period, no infections or other immune events were recorded for the healthy donors. To calibrate time-dependent variance in a beta-binomial model of T-cell clone differential abundance, blood repertoires from healthy donors were used as a training cohort. The training cohort was composed of 10 or so healthy donors, 3 female and 7 male. Donor ages ranged from roughly 29 to 64 years, with an average of 43 years. Whole blood, obtained from a commercial supplier, was collected from each healthy donor at three time points spaced approximately two weeks apart. For immunosequencing, genomic DNA was extracted from whole blood that had not been sorted. Of note for this clone: Its antigen target is currently unknown. No per-base quality is available; no much larger clone lies one base away.

The sequence was collected from a person between 18 and 70 years old in good health. Sequencing used blood. The chain is encoded by TRBV30 joined to TRBJ1-1; the D gene identity is not certain. The nucleotide sequence reads as follows: TGTGCCTGGAATCGGGCTTCGGAAGCTTTCTTT. Its product reads: CAWNRASEAFF.